These 19 T cell receptor beta chains were all obtained from the same sample, sequenced in a study of T-cell memory formation after mild COVID-19. MiXCR, run by TCRdb on the 5' RACE reads, gives a single entry per CDR3 protein. Of about 350,000 distinct CDR3 sequences in the sample, under 30% were seen once. Sequenced input: PBMCs or a T cell subset sorted from them (not recorded which). The receptors shown here come from an adult woman who had mild COVID-19 (a few samples of this study predate the infection). Cell type and time point are not known.

The rearrangement uses TRBV6-2 or TRBV6-3 and TRBJ2-2; 12 bases match TRBD2. V trimming: 2 bases; J trimming: 3 bases; junction bases outside the gene matches: 7. The CDR3 length is 18 residues. Germline CDR1 and CDR2: MNHEY and SVGEGT. The CDR3 spells CASSYVLAGGPYTGELFF. DNA for the CDR3: TGTGCCAGCAGTTACGTGCTAGCGGGAGGGCCGTACACCGGGGAGCTGTTTTTT.

With respect to this clonotype: The junction departs from the called germline gene at one end, perhaps through a read error. The gene calls are TRBV29-1 and TRBJ2-1; D remains ambiguous. Per the germline V gene, CDR1 is SQVTM and CDR2 is ANQGSEA. This CDR3 has 12 residues. Here the CDR3 DNA reads TGCAGGGTTGCGGCCCCGGGTCGTGAGCAGTTCTTC. The encoded protein is CRVAAPGREQFF.

V is TRBV12-3 or TRBV12-4 and J is TRBJ2-5; D perhaps matches TRBD1 (6 bases). Trimming stripped 5 bases from V and 0 bases from J, with 13 bases between. The CDR3 loop spans 15 amino acids. The CDR3 DNA reads as TGTGCCAGCAGTCGTTCAGGACAGCACCAAGAGACCCAGTACTTC. It specifies CASSRSGQHQETQYF.

V is TRBV27 and J is TRBJ2-7; the match to TRBD2 covers 10 bases. The germline CDR1 and CDR2 sequences are MNHEY and SMNVEV (reference sequence). The CDR3 has 15 amino acids. The V gene end was trimmed by 5 bases and the J gene end by 1 base; junction bases not matched to a gene: 5. DNA for the CDR3: TGTGCCAGCAGTCTGACTAGCGGGCCGTCCTACGAGCAGTACTTC. It codes for CASSLTSGPSYEQYF.

The chain combines TRBV4-1 with TRBJ2-2; 7 bases are a match to TRBD2. Trimming cost V 2 bases and J 2 bases; bases outside gene matches: 11. CDR3 length: 18 residues. Germline V gene data show CDR1 as MGHRA and CDR2 as YSYEKL. CDR3 nucleotides: TGCGCCAGCAGCCAATTCAGCCGGGAGGAATTTAACACCGGGGAGCTGTTTTTT. Amino acid sequence: CASSQFSREEFNTGELFF.

This clonotype was seen more than once but under ten times. The rearrangement uses TRBV5-1 and TRBJ1-1; D is unresolved. The CDR3 has 13 amino acids. V was shortened by 4 bases and J by 2 bases, with 9 bases between the two germline ends. The germline gives CDR1 SGHRS, CDR2 YFSETQ. In nucleotides, the CDR3 is TGCGCCAGCAGCGAGGGATACAACACTGAAGCTTTCTTT. As protein: CASSEGYNTEAFF.

The CDR3 spells CSARATSGRWVKDTQYF. In DNA form, the CDR3 reads TGCAGTGCTAGAGCGACTAGCGGGAGGTGGGTCAAAGATACGCAGTATTTT. The V call is TRBV20-1, the J call TRBJ2-3, with 13 bases fitting TRBD2. Germline CDR1 and CDR2: DFQATT and SNEGSKA (reference sequence). After removal of 1 base from V and 5 bases from J, the junction contained 9 bases not matched to a gene. CDR3 length equals 17 residues.

The V and J genes are TRBV27 and TRBJ2-1; TRBD1 might be the D (5 bases). V gave up 2 bases and J gave up 10 bases, with 12 bases separating them. The CDR3 is 13 residues long. Germline CDR1 reads MNHEY; CDR2 reads SMNVEV (reference sequence). The CDR3 protein is CASSLPGRGEQFF. CDR3 DNA: TGTGCCAGCAGTTTACCAGGGCGCGGAGAGCAGTTCTTC.

This clonotype was seen a handful of times. V gene TRBV5-6 combines with J gene TRBJ2-3; 7 nucleotides match TRBD2. CDR1 is SGHDT and CDR2 is YYEEEE in the germline V gene. V shed 6 bases, J shed 2 bases, and the junction held 9 bases outside the gene matches. CDR3 length: 15 residues. Written as DNA, the CDR3 is TGTGCCAGCACTAAGGGCGGGGGATCCACAGATACGCAGTATTTT. Translation: CASTKGGGSTDTQYF.

The rearrangement uses TRBV9 and TRBJ1-2; D uncertain. CDR1 and CDR2 (germline): SGDLS, YYNGEE. The CDR3 totals 12 residues. Trimming removed 7 bases at V and 3 bases at J, with 10 bases between. The CDR3 sequence: CASGEYHYGYTF. In nucleotides, the CDR3 is TGTGCCAGCGGGGAGTATCACTATGGCTACACCTTC. Combining the CDR3 with reference TRBV9 and TRBJ1-2 gives the whole variable domain DSGVTQTPKHLITATGQRVTLRCSPRSGDLSVYWYQQSLDQGLQFLIQYYNGEERAKGNILERFSAQQFPDLHSELNLSSLELGDSALYFCASGEYHYGYTFGSGTRLTVV.

The rearrangement links TRBV25-1 to TRBJ2-5, with D unclear. The V gene lost 3 bases and the J gene lost 4 bases, with 12 bases spanning the gap. Germline values: CDR1 MGHDK, CDR2 SYGVNS. The CDR3 sequence is 14 residues long. The CDR3 sequence is CASSDAGPRETQYF. The CDR3 region has the DNA TGTGCCAGCAGTGATGCAGGCCCCCGAGAGACCCAGTACTTC.

This clonotype was seen a few times. The V gene is TRBV7-9, the J gene TRBJ2-7; 7 bases agree with TRBD1. V lost 5 bases, J lost 0 bases, and 7 bases stayed unmatched. This CDR3 contains 15 residues. In germline, CDR1 is SEHNR, CDR2 FQNEAQ (reference sequence). CDR3 nucleotides: TGTGCCAGCAGCCATATCGGACAGGCCTCCTACGAGCAGTACTTC. Amino acids: CASSHIGQASYEQYF.

In this sample, this clonotype turned up a few times. The rearrangement uses TRBV12-3 or TRBV12-4 and TRBJ2-3, with D perhaps matching TRBD2 (6 bases). The CDR3 contains 16 residues. Trimming removed 2 bases from V and 0 bases from J, with 12 bases in between. The DNA of the CDR3 is TGTGCCAGCAGTTTATGGCTAGCGCTGAGCACAGATACGCAGTATTTT. Protein sequence: CASSLWLALSTDTQYF.

This clonotype was detected ten times or more. The V call is TRBV4-3, the J call TRBJ2-6, with TRBD1 identical over 10 bases. This CDR3 spans 17 amino acids. Germline V lookup: CDR1 LGHNA, CDR2 YSLEER. Trimming at V came to 4 bases and at J to 0 bases, leaving 3 bases not matched to a gene. The CDR3 here is CASSLRTGGSGANVLTF. The CDR3 DNA sequence: TGCGCCAGCAGCCTTAGGACAGGGGGCTCTGGGGCCAACGTCCTGACTTTC.

In this sample, this clonotype turned up many times. V usage is TRBV5-6 and J usage is TRBJ1-1, with D hard to call. The CDR3 length is 13 residues. Germline CDR1 is SGHDT and CDR2 is YYEEEE. Trimming pared 3 bases from V and 1 base from J, leaving 7 bases between. The CDR3 protein is CASSYPPNTEAFF. The DNA for the CDR3 is TGTGCCAGCAGCTATCCACCGAACACTGAAGCTTTCTTT.

CDR3: CASRGDRLYEQYF. The CDR3 nucleotides are TGTGCCAGCAGGGGTGACAGGCTCTACGAGCAGTACTTC. V is TRBV6-1 and J is TRBJ2-7, with D maybe TRBD1 (6 bases). This CDR3 comprises 13 residues. Per germline, CDR1 MNHNS and CDR2 SASEGT. V was clipped by 6 bases and J by 3 bases, with 12 bases between them.

This clonotype was recorded a few times. The CDR3 DNA follows: TGTGCCAGCAGTAGTAGCGGGGGGGCAAGTGAGACCCAGTACTTC. This codes for CASSSSGGASETQYF. J is TRBJ2-5 and V is TRBV12-3 or TRBV12-4; 11 bases match TRBD2. CDR3 size: 15 residues. J was trimmed by 5 bases and V by 5 bases; bases with no gene match: 7.

This chain uses TRBV6-2 or TRBV6-3 with TRBJ2-5; TRBD1 aligns across 9 bases. Per the germline V gene, CDR1 is MNHEY and CDR2 is SVGEGT. Germline trimming cut 6 bases from V and 5 bases from J; bases unmatched to any gene: 4. The CDR3 totals 13 residues. This CDR3 is CASRRQGGETQYF. CDR3 sequence (DNA): TGTGCCAGCAGACGACAGGGGGGGGAGACCCAGTACTTC.

The chain employs TRBV6-5 and TRBJ1-2; D gene uncertain. This CDR3 spans 16 amino acids. The V gene lost 4 bases and the J gene lost 4 bases, with 19 bases spanning the gap. The germline V gene has CDR1 MNHEY and CDR2 SVGAGI. The CDR3 here is CASSSDLRRRFYGYTF. The CDR3 region has the DNA TGTGCCAGCAGTTCGGACTTAAGGCGGAGGTTCTATGGCTACACCTTC.